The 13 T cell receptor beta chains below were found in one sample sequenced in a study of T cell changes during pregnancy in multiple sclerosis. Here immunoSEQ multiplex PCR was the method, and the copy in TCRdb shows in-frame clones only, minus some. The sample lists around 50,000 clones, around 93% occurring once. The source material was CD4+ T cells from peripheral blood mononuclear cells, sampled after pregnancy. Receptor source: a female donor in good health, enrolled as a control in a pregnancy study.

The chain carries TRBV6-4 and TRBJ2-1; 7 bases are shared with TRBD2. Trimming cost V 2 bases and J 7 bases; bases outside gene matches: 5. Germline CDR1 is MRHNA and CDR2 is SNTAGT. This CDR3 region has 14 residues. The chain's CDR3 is CASSDGGVPNEQFF. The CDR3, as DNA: TGTGCCAGCAGTGACGGGGGGGTCCCAAATGAGCAGTTCTTC.

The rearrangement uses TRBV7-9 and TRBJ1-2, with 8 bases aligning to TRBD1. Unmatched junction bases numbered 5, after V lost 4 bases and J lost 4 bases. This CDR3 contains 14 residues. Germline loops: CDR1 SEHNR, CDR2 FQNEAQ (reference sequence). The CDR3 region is CASSSDRGGYGYTF. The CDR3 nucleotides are TGTGCCAGCAGCTCAGACAGGGGTGGCTATGGCTACACCTTC.

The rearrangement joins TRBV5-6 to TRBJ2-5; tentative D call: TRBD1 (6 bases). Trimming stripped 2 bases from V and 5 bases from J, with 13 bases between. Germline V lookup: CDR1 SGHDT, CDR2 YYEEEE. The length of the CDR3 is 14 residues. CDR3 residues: CASSFQGPVETQYF. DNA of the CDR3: TGTGCCAGCAGCTTCCAGGGGCCGGTCGAGACCCAGTACTTC.

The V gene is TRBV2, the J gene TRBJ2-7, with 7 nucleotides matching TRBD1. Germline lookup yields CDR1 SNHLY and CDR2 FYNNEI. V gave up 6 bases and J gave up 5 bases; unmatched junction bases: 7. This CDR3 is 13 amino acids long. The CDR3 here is CASRMDTGDEQYF. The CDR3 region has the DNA TGTGCCAGCAGAATGGATACAGGGGACGAGCAGTACTTC.

The CDR3 here is CASSRGQGRYSNQPQHF. In nucleotides, the CDR3 is TGTGCCAGCTCACGGGGACAGGGCCGTTATAGCAATCAGCCCCAGCATTTT. This sequence joins TRBV18 and TRBJ1-5; 9 nucleotides match TRBD1. This CDR3 has 17 residues. In germline, CDR1 is KGHSH, CDR2 LQKENI. Unmatched junction bases numbered 7, after V lost 4 bases and J lost 0 bases.

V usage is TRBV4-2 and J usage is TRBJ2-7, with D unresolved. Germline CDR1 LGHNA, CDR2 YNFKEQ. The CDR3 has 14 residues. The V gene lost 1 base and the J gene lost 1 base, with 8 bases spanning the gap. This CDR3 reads CASSQGSLSYEQYF. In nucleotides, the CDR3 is TGTGCCAGCAGCCAAGGCAGTCTTTCCTACGAGCAGTACTTC.

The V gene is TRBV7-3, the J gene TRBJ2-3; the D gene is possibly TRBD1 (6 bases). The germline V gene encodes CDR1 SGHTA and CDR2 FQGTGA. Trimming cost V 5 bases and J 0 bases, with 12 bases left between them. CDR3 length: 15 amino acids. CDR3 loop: CASSPQGYSTDTQYF. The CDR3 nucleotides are TGTGCCAGCAGCCCACAGGGATATAGCACAGATACGCAGTATTTT.

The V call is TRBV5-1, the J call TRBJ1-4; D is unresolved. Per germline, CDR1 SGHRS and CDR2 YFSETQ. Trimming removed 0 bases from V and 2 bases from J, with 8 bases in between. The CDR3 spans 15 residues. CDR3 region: CASSLVPGTNEKLFF. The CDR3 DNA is TGCGCCAGCAGCTTGGTACCCGGGACTAATGAAAAACTGTTTTTT. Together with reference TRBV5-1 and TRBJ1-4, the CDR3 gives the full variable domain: KAGVTQTPRYLIKTRGQQVTLSCSPISGHRSVSWYQQTPGQGLQFLFEYFSETQRNKGNFPGRFSGRQFSNSRSEMNVSTLELGDSALYLCASSLVPGTNEKLFFGSGTQLSVL.

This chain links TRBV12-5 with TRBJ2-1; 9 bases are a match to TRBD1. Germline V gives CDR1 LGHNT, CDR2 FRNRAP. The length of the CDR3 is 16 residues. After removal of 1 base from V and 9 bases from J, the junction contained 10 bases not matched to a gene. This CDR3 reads CASGLGGTGSRGEQFF. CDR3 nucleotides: TGTGCTAGTGGTTTGGGGGGGACAGGGTCTAGGGGTGAGCAGTTCTTC.

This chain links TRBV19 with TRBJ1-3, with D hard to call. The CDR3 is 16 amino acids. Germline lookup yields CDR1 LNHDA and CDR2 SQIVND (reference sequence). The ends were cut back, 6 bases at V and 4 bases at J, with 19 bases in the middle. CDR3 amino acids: CASREEGKFFGNTIYF. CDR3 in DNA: TGTGCCAGTAGAGAGGAGGGCAAGTTTTTCGGAAACACCATATATTTT.

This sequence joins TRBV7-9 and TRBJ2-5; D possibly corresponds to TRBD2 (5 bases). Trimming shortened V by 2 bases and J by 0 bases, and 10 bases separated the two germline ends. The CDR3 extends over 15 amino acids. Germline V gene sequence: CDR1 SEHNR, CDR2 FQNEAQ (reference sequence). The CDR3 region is CASSLSGGNQETQYF. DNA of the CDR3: TGTGCCAGCAGCTTAAGTGGAGGCAACCAAGAGACCCAGTACTTC.

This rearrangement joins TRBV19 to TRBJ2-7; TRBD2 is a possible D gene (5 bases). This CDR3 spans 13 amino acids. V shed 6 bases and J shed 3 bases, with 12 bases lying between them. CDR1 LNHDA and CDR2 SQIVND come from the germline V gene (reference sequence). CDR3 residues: CASSKTGIYEQYF. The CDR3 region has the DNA TGTGCCAGTAGCAAAACGGGAATCTACGAGCAGTACTTC.

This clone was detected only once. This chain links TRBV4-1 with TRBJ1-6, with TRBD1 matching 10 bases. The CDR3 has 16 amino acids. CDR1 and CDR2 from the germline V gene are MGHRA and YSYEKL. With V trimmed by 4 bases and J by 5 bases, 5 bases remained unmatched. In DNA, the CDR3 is TGCGCCAGCAGCCGGACAGGGGGTCGTGATAATTCACCCCTCCACTTT. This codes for CASSRTGGRDNSPLHF.